The rows below give T cell receptor beta chains drawn from one sample of a study of T cell responses to AZD1222 COVID-19 vaccine. Produced via immunoSEQ multiplex PCR; TCRdb's table is partial and in-frame only. The table records roughly 100,000 clones, about 87% of them present only once. This specimen was peripheral blood, taken on day 0 of AZD1222 vaccination. The receptors were gathered from an adult in good health. Both conserved end residues are part of each CDR3. D genes are given only for firm matches. Only part of the rows carry a size: once, few, many, or a class if the clone is expanded.

D	size	V	J	CDR3	DNA
-	once	TRBV21-1	TRBJ1-2	CASSKVRDGPDYGYTF	TGTGCCAGCAGCAAAGTTCGGGACGGGCCTGACTATGGCTACACCTTC
-	once	TRBV11-1	TRBJ2-3	CASSFLADTQYF	TGTGCCAGCAGCTTCCTAGCAGATACGCAGTATTTT
-	-	TRBV6-1	TRBJ1-6	CASSAEDTLYNSPLHF	TGTGCCAGCAGTGCCGAGGACACCTTATATAATTCACCCCTCCACTTT
-	-	TRBV2	TRBJ2-5	CASAPGRSIQETQYF	TGTGCCAGCGCCCCGGGACGGAGCATCCAAGAGACCCAGTACTTC
-	-	TRBV7-6	TRBJ1-1	CASSLALVDPQVQNTEAFF	TGTGCCAGCAGCTTAGCCCTCGTGGATCCGCAAGTACAGAACACTGAAGCTTTCTTT
TRBD2	-	TRBV3-1/TRBV3-2	TRBJ2-1	CASSGLAGGSGSYNEQFF	TGTGCCAGCAGCGGACTAGCGGGAGGATCGGGCTCCTACAATGAGCAGTTCTTC
-	-	TRBV6-5	TRBJ1-1	CASSYSGGNTEAFF	TGTGCCAGCAGTTACTCGGGAGGAAACACTGAAGCTTTCTTT
-	-	TRBV2	TRBJ2-3	CASKVTDTQYF	TGTGCCAGCAAGGTGACAGATACGCAGTATTTT
TRBD1	-	TRBV6-5	TRBJ1-5	CASSMDRVRPQHF	TGTGCCAGCAGTATGGACAGGGTAAGGCCCCAGCATTTT
TRBD2	-	TRBV18	TRBJ2-2	CASSPVRPAGGVTGELFF	TGTGCCAGCTCACCCGTTCGTCCAGCGGGGGGTGTCACCGGGGAGCTGTTTTTT
-	-	TRBV6-1	TRBJ1-3	CASSDLQDGKDTIYF	TGTGCCAGCAGTGACCTTCAGGATGGGAAGGACACCATATATTTT
TRBD2	-	TRBV6-5	TRBJ2-5	CASRPSGKETQYF	TGTGCCAGCAGACCTAGCGGGAAAGAGACCCAGTACTTC
TRBD1	-	TRBV24-1	TRBJ1-6	CATSDSRQGASSPLHF	TGTGCCACCAGTGACTCACGACAGGGGGCGAGTTCACCCCTCCACTTT
-	-	TRBV5-1	TRBJ1-4	CASSLLLQGGHEKLFF	TGCGCCAGCAGCCTCCTACTTCAGGGAGGTCATGAAAAACTGTTTTTT
-	-	TRBV28	TRBJ1-1	CASSMGGANTEAFF	TGTGCCAGCAGTATGGGGGGGGCGAACACTGAAGCTTTCTTT
-	-	TRBV7-2	TRBJ1-5	CASSDGWPQHF	TGTGCCAGCAGCGACGGGTGGCCCCAGCATTTT
-	-	TRBV7-2	TRBJ1-1	CASSSKLVRGTDTEAFF	TGTGCCAGCAGCTCTAAACTTGTGAGGGGGACGGACACTGAAGCTTTCTTT
-	-	TRBV7-9	TRBJ2-1	CASSPTVEQFF	TGTGCCAGCAGCCCGACGGTAGAGCAGTTCTTC
TRBD1	few	TRBV10-3	TRBJ2-3	CAISEFNQGVDTDTQYF	TGTGCCATCAGTGAGTTCAATCAGGGGGTCGATACAGATACGCAGTATTTT
-	-	TRBV27	TRBJ1-1	CASRRGFADRNTEAFF	TGTGCCAGCAGGAGGGGATTCGCAGACAGGAACACTGAAGCTTTCTTT
-	-	TRBV10-3	TRBJ2-7	CAISESWTGTTYEQYF	TGTGCCATCAGTGAGTCGTGGACAGGGACTACCTACGAGCAGTACTTC
TRBD1	-	TRBV30	TRBJ1-1	CAWRRQGALAFF	TGTGCCTGGAGGAGACAGGGGGCACTAGCTTTCTTT
-	-	TRBV18	TRBJ2-6	CASSPPAVFSTSGANVLTF	TGTGCCAGCTCACCACCGGCGGTATTTTCAACCTCTGGGGCCAACGTCCTGACTTTC
-	-	TRBV6-2/TRBV6-3	TRBJ2-7	CASSQGGADSHEQYF	TGTGCCAGCAGCCAGGGGGGGGCGGATAGCCACGAGCAGTACTTC
-	-	TRBV7-3	TRBJ2-2	CASSPALAGELFF	TGTGCCAGCAGCCCAGCTCTGGCCGGGGAGCTGTTTTTT
-	-	TRBV14	TRBJ1-2	CASSQGGGSYGYTF	TGTGCCAGCAGTCAAGGCGGCGGAAGCTATGGCTACACCTTC
-	-	TRBV5-4	TRBJ1-2	CASSFGGTTATYGYTF	TGTGCCAGCAGCTTCGGCGGGACGACGGCAACCTATGGCTACACCTTC
-	-	TRBV10-3	TRBJ2-7	CAISDSVSSPLHEQYF	TGTGCCATCAGTGACAGTGTAAGTTCGCCGCTCCACGAGCAGTACTTC
-	-	TRBV28	TRBJ2-3	CASRFSTATDTQYF	TGTGCCAGCAGATTTTCGACGGCCACAGATACGCAGTATTTT
TRBD1	-	TRBV28	TRBJ2-2	CAGQQGAKGELFF	TGTGCCGGCCAACAGGGGGCGAAAGGGGAGCTGTTTTTT
TRBD1	-	TRBV27	TRBJ1-5	CASRSGGWESNQPQHF	TGTGCCAGCAGGTCAGGGGGATGGGAAAGCAATCAGCCCCAGCATTTT
TRBD1	-	TRBV11-3	TRBJ2-7	CASSRDRDEQYF	TGTGCCAGCAGCCGGGACAGAGACGAGCAGTACTTC
TRBD2	-	TRBV10-3	TRBJ2-1	CAIMLSPGLAGGPGEQFF	TGTGCCATCATGCTCTCACCGGGACTAGCGGGGGGGCCTGGTGAGCAGTTCTTC